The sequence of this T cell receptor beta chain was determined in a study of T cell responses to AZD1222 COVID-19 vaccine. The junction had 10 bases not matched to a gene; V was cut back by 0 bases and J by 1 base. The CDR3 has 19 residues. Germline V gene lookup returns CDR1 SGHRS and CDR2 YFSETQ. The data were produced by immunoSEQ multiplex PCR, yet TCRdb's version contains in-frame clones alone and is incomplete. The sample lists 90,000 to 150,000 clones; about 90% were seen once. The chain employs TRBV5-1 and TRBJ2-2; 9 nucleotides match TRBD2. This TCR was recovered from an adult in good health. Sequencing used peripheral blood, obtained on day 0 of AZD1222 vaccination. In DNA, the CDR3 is TGCGCCAGCAGCTTGGGTGGAGCGGGAGGCCCACTGAACACCGGGGAGCTGTTTTTT. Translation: CASSLGGAGGPLNTGELFF.